This is a list of T cell receptor beta chains from one sample in a study of T cell responses to AZD1222 COVID-19 vaccine. Libraries were prepared by immunoSEQ multiplex PCR; TCRdb keeps only in-frame clonotypes and omits some of them. The data hold 75,000 to 90,000 clones, with approximately 90% observed a single time. The material sequenced was peripheral blood, taken 28 days after the second AZD1222 dose. These receptors were collected from an adult who received the AZD1222 COVID-19 vaccine. CDR3s include the opening cysteine and the closing phenylalanine or tryptophan.

J gene	V gene	CDR3 protein
TRBJ2-2	TRBV4-1	CASSLRTGNTGELFF
TRBJ2-4	TRBV21-1	CASSKEGQLVAKNIQYF
TRBJ1-2	TRBV27	CASSLGAGASIYGYTF
TRBJ2-4	TRBV28	CASSFTSGVAKNIQYF
TRBJ2-1	TRBV28	CASSPGLAGGRKQFF
TRBJ2-2	TRBV14	CASSQEGRELFF
TRBJ2-3	TRBV28	CASSFSSSDTQYF
TRBJ2-3	TRBV4-2	CASSQVILAGIGGTDTQYF
TRBJ2-5	TRBV3-1/TRBV3-2	CASSQGPSGRKGGRETQYF
TRBJ2-1	TRBV10-3	CAISETAGVENEQFF
TRBJ2-3	TRBV9	CASSFRTGQGSDTQYF
TRBJ2-7	TRBV7-2	CASSPTSGPQYEQYF
TRBJ2-2	TRBV30	CAWTTGPNTGELFF
TRBJ1-6	TRBV6-5	CASRLTDNSPLHF
TRBJ2-1	TRBV29-1	CSVTGTGVVNEQFF